This TCR beta chain was recovered during a study of long-term antiretroviral therapy in people with HIV (dated by TCRdb to 2022 to 2024). In terms of the full investigation: Collection of the earliest samples took place about a decade ahead of the 2015 WHO recommendation for immediate ART, at a time when ART was typically delayed until CD4 counts fell. A retrospective serial study tested whether changes in peripheral blood TRB repertoire composition and diversity were associated with ART initiation and durable HIV suppression. The cohort contributed 150 to 200 cryopreserved PBMC samples from around 30 adults with confirmed HIV infection, collected serially over a mean of about six years (range 1-12). About 40% of the 30 participants with HIV were female. No cross-contamination during QIAcube processing turned up in test extractions that ran a monoclonal T-cell line alongside more than 30 polyclonal samples.

Overall results and qualifications from the work: Owing to limited PBMC availability, only the TCR beta chain was sequenced, without alpha chain pairing. Narrower CDR3 length ranges were observed in HIV repertoires than in controls, and an antigen-experienced repertoire with only a slight naive shift after ART was suggested by the network structure. Because pre-ART samples had limited cell numbers, unsorted PBMC were profiled rather than sorted CD4+ and CD8+ T cells. No data were available on ART adherence, viral resistance or therapy changes, limiting inferences about post-ART repertoire changes. Expanded TRB clones identified before ART initiation dominated the repertoire across all time points, though the dominance fluctuated and decreased in many PLHIV after ART. A significant increase in TRB diversity was found to be associated with ART initiation, although TRB diversity was observed to remain significantly below that of transplant donor controls even after long-term ART. The samples were dated from about 2004 to 2018, and the ART regimens that were used may be less effective than current ART regimens.

Worth noting for this clone: Its cognate antigen has yet to be identified. Base quality data are lacking; no much larger clone is found one base away.

To be included, a participant needed at least one PBMC sample from before ART initiation plus at least two post-ART samples. All participants with HIV were treated in the United States of America. Before DNA extraction, cryopreserved samples containing roughly 1-10 million PBMC were thawed and washed. At the time of the earliest PBMC sample, participants with HIV were aged between roughly 20 and 55 years. Each participant contributed PBMC samples from 1-4 timepoints before ART initiation and 2-8 timepoints after ART initiation, with a median of 7 samples. Serial HIV viral load, CD4+ T-cell count, ART history and demographic data were obtained for every participant. Genomic DNA was extracted from unsorted PBMC with a Qiagen kit on a QIAcube, with processing performed in batches of 12 samples. The immunoSEQ hsTCRB v3.0 assay was used at survey level resolution for TRB variable region sequencing. The target sequencing depth for TRB was about 40,000-55,000 T-cell genomes per sample. TRB libraries were pooled and sequenced on an Illumina MiSeq using a v3 150-cycle kit. Under the source paper's analysis protocol: Repertoire analysis was run in R within a reproducible Nextflow workflow that covered QC, data transformation and analysis. LymphoSeq2, an R package for exploring AIRR-Seq data, was used to implement custom analyses. A handful of samples yielding fewer than 5000 total TRB sequences were excluded, leaving approximately 190 analyzed HIV repertoires. Among the 180 or so HIV repertoires that were kept, roughly 58 were collected before ART initiation and over 120 were collected after ART initiation. Repertoires were downsampled to 5000 TRB nucleotide sequences, with summary statistics averaged over 100 downsampling iterations. The analysis kept only TRB sequences whose CDR3 regions were at least seven amino acids long. Diversity was assessed using a clonality score derived from Shannon entropy and using the Gini coefficient. In the repertoire networks, any two of the top 5000 CDR3 amino acid sequences were linked whenever the two sequences differed by an edit distance of one. GLIPH2 predicted antigen specificity groups and MHC restriction for TRB CDR3 amino acid sequences. To flag known CMV, EBV, HIV or tissue antigen associations, CDR3 amino acid sequences were matched against VDJdb and McPAS-TCR. Pre-ART, post-ART and control groups were compared with Wilcoxon signed-rank tests and Holm-Bonferroni correction. Held by TCRdb, this immuneACCESS table contains in-frame sequences only and omits some clones. Under half of the omission traces to an unresolved V gene where checked; the cause of the rest is unknown. That table supplies the V and J calls and clone size; D and trimming were determined from the DNA. For this sample there are 30,000 or so clones; 84% appear just once. The ten largest clones capture less than 7% of the sample.

Here the sequenced sample was unsorted PBMCs, taken 0.4 years after starting antiretroviral therapy. The sequence was obtained from a man aged 18 to 29 with HIV.

The CDR3 reads CASSFPGQGIYEQYF. The DNA reads as follows: TGTGCCAGCAGCTTCCCGGGACAGGGGATCTACGAGCAGTACTTC. The rearrangement joined TRBV7-9 to TRBJ2-7; 10 bases in the junction line up with TRBD1. From a lookup of the germline V gene (reference sequence), CDR1 and CDR2 are SEHNR and FQNEAQ. From cysteine to phenylalanine, the CDR3 is 15 amino acids long. Left in the record is the CDR3 DNA by itself, 45 bases read in frame from the first base. The V end gives up 3 bases and the J end 3 bases, leaving 5 bases in the junction not matched to a gene. This CDR3, with the reference TRBV7-9 and TRBJ2-7 proteins standing in past its ends, gives the full variable domain DTGVSQNPRHKITKRGQNVTFRCDPISEHNRLYWYRQTLGQGPEFLTYFQNEAQLEKSRLLSDRFSAERPKGSFSTLEIQRTEQGDSAMYLCASSFPGQGIYEQYFGPGTRLTVT.